This entry features one T cell receptor beta chain sequence. The authors ran unsorted PBMC replicate PCRs on 300 ng DNA, about 30,000 T cell genomes. Profiling relied on immunoSEQ multiplex PCR, and the TCRdb table lists in-frame clones only, not all of them. This sample yields more than 400,000 clones, of which about 85% are seen a single time; about 12% belongs to the top ten. These data originate in a study of shared clonotypes between healthy human individuals. Germline V gene lookup returns CDR1 SGHVS and CDR2 FQNEAQ. V trimming: 2 bases; J trimming: 2 bases; junction bases outside the gene matches: 6. CDR3 length equals 15 residues.

This sequence joins TRBV7-8 and TRBJ2-7, with 7 bases identical to TRBD2. This clonotype was sampled from a middle-aged woman in good health. Some clones in this sample may be carry-over from other donors' samples. Material: PBMCs. CDR3: CASSLTGRITYEQYF. In DNA, the CDR3 is TGTGCCAGCAGCTTAACCGGGAGGATCACCTACGAGCAGTACTTC.